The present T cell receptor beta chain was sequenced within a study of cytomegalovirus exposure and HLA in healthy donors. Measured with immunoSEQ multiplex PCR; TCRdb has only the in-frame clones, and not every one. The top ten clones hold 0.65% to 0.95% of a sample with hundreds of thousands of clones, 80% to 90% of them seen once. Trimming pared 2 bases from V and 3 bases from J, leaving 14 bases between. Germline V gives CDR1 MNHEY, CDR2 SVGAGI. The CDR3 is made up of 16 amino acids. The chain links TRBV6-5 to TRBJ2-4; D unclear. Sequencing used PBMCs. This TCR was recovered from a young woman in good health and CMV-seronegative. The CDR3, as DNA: TGTGCCAGCAGTTACACCAGATCTAGTGGCAAAAACATTCAGTACTTC. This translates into CASSYTRSSGKNIQYF.